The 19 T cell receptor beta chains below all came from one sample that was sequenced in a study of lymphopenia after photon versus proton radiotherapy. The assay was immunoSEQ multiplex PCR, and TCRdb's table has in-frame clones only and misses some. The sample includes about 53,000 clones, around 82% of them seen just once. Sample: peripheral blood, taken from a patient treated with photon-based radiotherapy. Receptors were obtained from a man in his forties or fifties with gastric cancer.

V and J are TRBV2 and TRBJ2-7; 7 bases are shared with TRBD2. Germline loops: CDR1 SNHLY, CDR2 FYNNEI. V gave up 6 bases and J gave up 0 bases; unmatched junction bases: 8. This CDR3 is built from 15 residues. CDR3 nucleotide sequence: TGTGCCAGCAGCCCCGGGAGGACCTACTCCTACGAGCAGTACTTC. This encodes CASSPGRTYSYEQYF. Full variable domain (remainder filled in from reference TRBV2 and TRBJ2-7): EPEVTQTPSHQVTQMGQEVILRCVPISNHLYFYWYRQILGQKVEFLVSFYNNEISEKSEIFDDQFSVERPDGSNFTLKIRSTKLEDSAMYFCASSPGRTYSYEQYFGPGTRLTVT.

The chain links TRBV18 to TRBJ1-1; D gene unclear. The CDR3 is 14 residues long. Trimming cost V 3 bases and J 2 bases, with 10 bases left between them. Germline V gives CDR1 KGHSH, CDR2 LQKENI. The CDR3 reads CASSPLHPNTEAFF. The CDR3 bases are TGTGCCAGCTCACCGCTACATCCTAACACTGAAGCTTTCTTT.

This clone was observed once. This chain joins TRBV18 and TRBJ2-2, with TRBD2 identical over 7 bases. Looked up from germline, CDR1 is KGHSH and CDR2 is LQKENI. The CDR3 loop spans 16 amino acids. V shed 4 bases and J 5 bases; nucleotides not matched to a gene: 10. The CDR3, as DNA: TGTGCCAGCTCACTGAGCGCCGGGACTATTACCGGGGAGCTGTTTTTT. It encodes CASSLSAGTITGELFF.

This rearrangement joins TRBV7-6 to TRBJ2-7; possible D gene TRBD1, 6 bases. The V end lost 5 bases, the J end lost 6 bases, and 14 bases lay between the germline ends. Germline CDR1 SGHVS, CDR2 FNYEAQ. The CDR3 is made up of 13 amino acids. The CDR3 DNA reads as TGTGCCAGCAGCCGATCTCAGGGGAGCGAGCAGTACTTC. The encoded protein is CASSRSQGSEQYF.

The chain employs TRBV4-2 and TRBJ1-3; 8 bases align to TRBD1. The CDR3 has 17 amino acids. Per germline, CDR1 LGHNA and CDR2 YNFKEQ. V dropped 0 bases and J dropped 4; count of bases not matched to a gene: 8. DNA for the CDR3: TGTGCCAGCAGCCAAGAGGTCGGGCAGGGGGCAGGAAACACCATATATTTT. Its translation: CASSQEVGQGAGNTIYF.

In DNA form, the CDR3 reads TGTGCCAGCAGCACGAGACACCGCTCGAACACCGGGGAGCTGTTTTTT. This encodes CASSTRHRSNTGELFF. J is TRBJ2-2 and V is TRBV9, with D unclear. Germline-derived CDR1 and CDR2 are SGDLS and YYNGEE. Deletions cut 4 bases from V and 0 bases from J, with 13 bases between. The CDR3 has 16 residues.

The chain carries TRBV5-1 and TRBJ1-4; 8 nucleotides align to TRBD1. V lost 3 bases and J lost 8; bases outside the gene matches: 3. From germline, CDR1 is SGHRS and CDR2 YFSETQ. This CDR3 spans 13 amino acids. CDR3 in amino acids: CASSSGGAEKLFF. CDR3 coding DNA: TGCGCCAGCAGCTCAGGGGGCGCGGAAAAACTGTTTTTT.

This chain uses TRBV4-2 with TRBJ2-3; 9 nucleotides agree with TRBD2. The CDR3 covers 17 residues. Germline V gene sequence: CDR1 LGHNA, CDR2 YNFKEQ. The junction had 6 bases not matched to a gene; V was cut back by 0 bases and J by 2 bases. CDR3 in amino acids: CASSQDGTSRYTDTQYF. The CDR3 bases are TGTGCCAGCAGCCAAGACGGGACTAGCAGATACACAGATACGCAGTATTTT.

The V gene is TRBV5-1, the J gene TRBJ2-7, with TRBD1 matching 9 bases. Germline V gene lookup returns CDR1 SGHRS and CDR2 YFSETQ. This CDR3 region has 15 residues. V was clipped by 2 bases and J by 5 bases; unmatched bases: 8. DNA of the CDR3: TGCGCCAGCAGCTTACTCCGGGACAGGGTCCACGAGCAGTACTTC. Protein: CASSLLRDRVHEQYF.

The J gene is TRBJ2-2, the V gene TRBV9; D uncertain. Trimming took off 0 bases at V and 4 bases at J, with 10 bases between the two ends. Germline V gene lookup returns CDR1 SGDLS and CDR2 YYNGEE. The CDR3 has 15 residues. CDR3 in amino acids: CASSVEGSSTGELFF. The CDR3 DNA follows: TGTGCCAGCAGCGTAGAAGGGTCGAGCACCGGGGAGCTGTTTTTT.

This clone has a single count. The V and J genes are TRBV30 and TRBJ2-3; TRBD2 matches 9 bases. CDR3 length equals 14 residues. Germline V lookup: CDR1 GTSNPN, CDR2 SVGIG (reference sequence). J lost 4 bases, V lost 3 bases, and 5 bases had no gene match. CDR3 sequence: CAWRGGRASDTQYF. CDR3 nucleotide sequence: TGTGCCTGGAGGGGCGGGAGGGCCTCAGATACGCAGTATTTT.

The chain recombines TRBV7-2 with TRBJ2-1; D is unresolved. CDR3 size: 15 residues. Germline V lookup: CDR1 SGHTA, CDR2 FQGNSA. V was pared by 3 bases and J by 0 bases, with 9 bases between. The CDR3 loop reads CASSLAGPSYNEQFF. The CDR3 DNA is TGTGCCAGCAGCTTGGCTGGCCCCTCCTACAATGAGCAGTTCTTC.

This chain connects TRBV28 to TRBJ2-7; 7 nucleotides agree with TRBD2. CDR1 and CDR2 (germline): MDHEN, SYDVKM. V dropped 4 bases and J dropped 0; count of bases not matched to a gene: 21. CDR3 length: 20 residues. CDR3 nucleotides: TGTGCCAGCAGTTCCTACCCCGGGATGGGGGGGAAGGCGGGCTCCTACGAGCAGTACTTC. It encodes CASSSYPGMGGKAGSYEQYF.

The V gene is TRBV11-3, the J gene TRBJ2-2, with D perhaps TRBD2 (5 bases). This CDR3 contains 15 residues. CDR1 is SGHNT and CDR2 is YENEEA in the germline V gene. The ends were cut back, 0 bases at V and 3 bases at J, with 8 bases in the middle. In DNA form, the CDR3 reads TGTGCCAGCAGCTTAGAAGGCGGGCACACCGGGGAGCTGTTTTTT. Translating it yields CASSLEGGHTGELFF.

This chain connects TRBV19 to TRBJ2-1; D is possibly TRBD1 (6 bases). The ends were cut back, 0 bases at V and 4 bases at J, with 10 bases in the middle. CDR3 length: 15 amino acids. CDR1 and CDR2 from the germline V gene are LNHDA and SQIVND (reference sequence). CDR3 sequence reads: CASSIDGTSYNEQFF. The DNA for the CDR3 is TGTGCCAGTAGTATAGACGGGACATCTTACAATGAGCAGTTCTTC. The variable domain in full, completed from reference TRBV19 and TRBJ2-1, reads DGGITQSPKYLFRKEGQNVTLSCEQNLNHDAMYWYRQDPGQGLRLIYYSQIVNDFQKGDIAEGYSVSREKKESFPLTVTSAQKNPTAFYLCASSIDGTSYNEQFFGPGTRLTVL.

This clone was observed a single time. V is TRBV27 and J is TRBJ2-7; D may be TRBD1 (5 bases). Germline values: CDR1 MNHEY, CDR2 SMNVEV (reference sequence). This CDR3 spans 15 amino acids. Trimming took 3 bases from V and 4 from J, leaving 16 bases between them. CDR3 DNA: TGTGCCAGCAGTTTCGCACGACTCCAGGGATACGAGCAGTACTTC. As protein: CASSFARLQGYEQYF.

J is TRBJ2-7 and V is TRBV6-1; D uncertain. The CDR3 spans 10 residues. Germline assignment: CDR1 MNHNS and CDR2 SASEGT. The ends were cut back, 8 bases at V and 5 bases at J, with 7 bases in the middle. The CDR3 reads CASSRNEQYF. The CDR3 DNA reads TGTGCCAGCTCGCGGAACGAGCAGTACTTC.

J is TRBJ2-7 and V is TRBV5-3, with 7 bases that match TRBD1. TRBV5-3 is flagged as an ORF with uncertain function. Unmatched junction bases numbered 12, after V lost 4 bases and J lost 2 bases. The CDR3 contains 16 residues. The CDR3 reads CARSVSSRDSAYEQYF. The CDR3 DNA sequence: TGTGCCAGAAGCGTATCATCTCGGGACAGCGCCTACGAGCAGTACTTC.

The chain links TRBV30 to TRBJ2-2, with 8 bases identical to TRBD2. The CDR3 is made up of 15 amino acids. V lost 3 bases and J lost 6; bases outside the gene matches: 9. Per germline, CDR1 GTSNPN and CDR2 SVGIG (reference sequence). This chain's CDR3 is CAWRGFERESGELFF. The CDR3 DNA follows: TGTGCCTGGAGGGGGTTTGAGCGGGAGTCCGGGGAGCTGTTTTTT.